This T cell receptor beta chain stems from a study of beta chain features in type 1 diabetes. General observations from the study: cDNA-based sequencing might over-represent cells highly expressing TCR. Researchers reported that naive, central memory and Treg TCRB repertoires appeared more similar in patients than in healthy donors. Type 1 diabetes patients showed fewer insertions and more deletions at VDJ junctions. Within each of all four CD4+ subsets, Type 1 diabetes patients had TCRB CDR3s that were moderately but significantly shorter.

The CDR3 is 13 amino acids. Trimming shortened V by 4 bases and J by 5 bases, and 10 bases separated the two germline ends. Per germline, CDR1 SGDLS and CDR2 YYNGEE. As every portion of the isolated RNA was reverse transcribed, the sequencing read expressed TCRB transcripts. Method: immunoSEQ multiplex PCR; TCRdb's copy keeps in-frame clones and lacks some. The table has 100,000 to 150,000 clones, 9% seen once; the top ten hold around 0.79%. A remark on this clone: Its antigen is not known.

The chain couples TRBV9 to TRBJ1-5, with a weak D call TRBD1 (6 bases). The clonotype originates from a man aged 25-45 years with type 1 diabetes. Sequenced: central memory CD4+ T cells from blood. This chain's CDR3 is CASSPGDYQPQHF. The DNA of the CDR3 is TGTGCCAGCAGCCCAGGGGATTATCAGCCCCAGCATTTT. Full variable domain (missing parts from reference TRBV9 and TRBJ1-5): DSGVTQTPKHLITATGQRVTLRCSPRSGDLSVYWYQQSLDQGLQFLIQYYNGEERAKGNILERFSAQQFPDLHSELNLSSLELGDSALYFCASSPGDYQPQHFGDGTRLSIL.